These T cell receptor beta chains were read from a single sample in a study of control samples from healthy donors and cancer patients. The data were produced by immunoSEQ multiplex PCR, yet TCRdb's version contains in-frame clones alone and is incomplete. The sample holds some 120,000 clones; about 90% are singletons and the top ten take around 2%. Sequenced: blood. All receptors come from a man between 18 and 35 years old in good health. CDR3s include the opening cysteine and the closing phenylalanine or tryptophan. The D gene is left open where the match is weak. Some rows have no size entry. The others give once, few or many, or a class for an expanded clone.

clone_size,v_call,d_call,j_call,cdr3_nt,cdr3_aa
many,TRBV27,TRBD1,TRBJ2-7,TGTGCCAGCAGTTTATTTGGGGACAGGACCTACGAGCAGTACTTC,CASSLFGDRTYEQYF
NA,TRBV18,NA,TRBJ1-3,TGTGCCAGCCTCCAGGCTTCTGGAAACACCATATATTTT,CASLQASGNTIYF
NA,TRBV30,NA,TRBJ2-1,TGTGCCTGGAAAATGAGCGGAAGGGCCTTAATCTTC,CAWKMSGRALIF
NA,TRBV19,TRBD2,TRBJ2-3,TGTGCCAGTAGTATTAGTAGCGGGAGTCACACAGATACGCAGTATTTT,CASSISSGSHTDTQYF
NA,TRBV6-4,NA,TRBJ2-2,TGTGCCAGCCGACAGGACACTTACACCGGGGAGCTGTTTTTT,CASRQDTYTGELFF
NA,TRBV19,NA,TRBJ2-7,TGTGCCAGTAGTATCGAACGGGGATCCTACGAGCAGTACTTC,CASSIERGSYEQYF
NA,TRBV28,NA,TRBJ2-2,TGTGCCAGCAGTGCCCCCTGGAAGGGCACCGGGGAGCTGTTTTTT,CASSAPWKGTGELFF
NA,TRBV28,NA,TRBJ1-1,TGTGCCAGCAGTTTAATGGGGGGGAACACTGAAGCTTTCTTT,CASSLMGGNTEAFF
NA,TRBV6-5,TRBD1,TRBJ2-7,TGTGCCAGCAGGACCGGGACAGGGGGTCCCGAGCAGTACTTC,CASRTGTGGPEQYF
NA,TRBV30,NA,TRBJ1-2,TGTGCCTGGAGTGTAGGGCAGGCGAATGGCTACACCTTC,CAWSVGQANGYTF
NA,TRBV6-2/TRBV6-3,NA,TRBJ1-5,TGTGCCAGCAGTTACAGGAATCAGCCCCAGCATTTT,CASSYRNQPQHF
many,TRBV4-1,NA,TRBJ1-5,TGCGCCAGCAGCCCTCAGACAGATCAGCCCCAGCATTTT,CASSPQTDQPQHF
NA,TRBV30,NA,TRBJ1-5,TGTGCCTGGAGTGTGGGGGGCCTGAACCAGCCCCAGCATTTT,CAWSVGGLNQPQHF
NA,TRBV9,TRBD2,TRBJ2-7,TGTGCCAGCAGCGTAGCAGCGGGAAAGCACGAGCAGTACTTC,CASSVAAGKHEQYF
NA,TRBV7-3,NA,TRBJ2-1,TGTGCCAGCAGCCCGACTCGGGACAATGAGCAGTTCTTC,CASSPTRDNEQFF
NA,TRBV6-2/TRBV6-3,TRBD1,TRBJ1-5,TGTGCCAGCAGTTCCCGGGACAGGGTAGGGAATCAGCCCCAGCATTTT,CASSSRDRVGNQPQHF
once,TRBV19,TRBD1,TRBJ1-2,TGTGCCAGTAGTCCCTTCGACAGGGGAGTTCCTGGCTACACCTTC,CASSPFDRGVPGYTF
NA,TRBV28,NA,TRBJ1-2,TGTGCCAGCAGGAGACGGGGCTATGGCTACACCTTC,CASRRRGYGYTF
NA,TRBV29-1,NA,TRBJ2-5,TGCAGCGTTGAAGGACAGCTCCAAGAGACCCAGTACTTC,CSVEGQLQETQYF
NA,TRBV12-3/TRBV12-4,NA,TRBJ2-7,TGTGCCAGCAGCCCCTACCCGAGAATTCGGTACTTC,CASSPYPRIRYF
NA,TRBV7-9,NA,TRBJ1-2,TGTGCCAGCAGCTCGGTCGTCGACAGAGACTATGGCTACACCTTC,CASSSVVDRDYGYTF
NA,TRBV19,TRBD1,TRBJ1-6,TGTGCCACCTCCTCGGTAGACAGGGGGCGAAATAATTCACCCCTCCACTTT,CATSSVDRGRNNSPLHF
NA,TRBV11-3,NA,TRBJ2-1,TGTGCCAGCAGCTCTGGCGGGCCTGAGCAGTTCTTC,CASSSGGPEQFF
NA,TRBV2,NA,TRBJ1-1,TGTGCCAGCAGGGAGAGGATGAACACTGAAGCTTTCTTT,CASRERMNTEAFF
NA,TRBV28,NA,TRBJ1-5,TGTGCCAGCAGTTTAGTGTGGCAGCACAATCAGCCCCAGCATTTT,CASSLVWQHNQPQHF
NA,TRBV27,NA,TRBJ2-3,TGTGCCAGCAGTTTCAGGGAAGCAGATACGCAGTATTTT,CASSFREADTQYF
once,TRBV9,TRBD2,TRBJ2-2,TGTGCCAGCAGCGGGATCGGGAGGGCGACCGGGGAGCTGTTTTTT,CASSGIGRATGELFF
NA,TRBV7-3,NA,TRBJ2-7,TGTGCCAGCAGCTTAAGTCACGCCGAATCCTACGAGCAGTACTTC,CASSLSHAESYEQYF
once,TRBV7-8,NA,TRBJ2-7,TGTGCCAGCAGCTTTAGTGGGTCCTACGAGCAGTACTTC,CASSFSGSYEQYF
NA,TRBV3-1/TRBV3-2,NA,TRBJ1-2,TGTGCCAGCAGCCAAGATAAAACCTCTTCCTATGGCTACACCTTC,CASSQDKTSSYGYTF
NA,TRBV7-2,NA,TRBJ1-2,TGTGCCAGCAGCTATGGATGGGGGTCCCCTAACTATGGCTACACCTTC,CASSYGWGSPNYGYTF
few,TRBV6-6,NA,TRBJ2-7,TGTGCCAGCAGTCCTCAGGGAACAAAAACCTACGAGCAGTACTTC,CASSPQGTKTYEQYF
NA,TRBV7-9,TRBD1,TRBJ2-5,TGTGCCAGCAGTAATCGGACAGGGTATCGAGTGGAGACCCAGTACTTC,CASSNRTGYRVETQYF
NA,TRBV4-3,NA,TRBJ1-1,TGCGCCAGCAGCCAACCTCAGTTTTTGGGGATGAACACTGAAGCTTTCTTT,CASSQPQFLGMNTEAFF
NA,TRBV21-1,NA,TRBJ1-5,TGTGCCAGCAGAAAACCTTGGGGGAAACTTGGTAGCAATCAGCCCCAGCATTTT,CASRKPWGKLGSNQPQHF
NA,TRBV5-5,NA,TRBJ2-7,TGTGCCAGCAGCGGGGCGCGGAGGTTTATAGACGAGCAGTACTTC,CASSGARRFIDEQYF
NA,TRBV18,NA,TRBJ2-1,TGTGCCAGCTCACCACGCGCGGTCCCCAGGGAGCAGTTCTTC,CASSPRAVPREQFF
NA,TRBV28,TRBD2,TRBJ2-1,TGTGCCAGCACCGGATTGGTACACATTCTCGCCCAGCGGGAGGGCGGACAGTTCTTC,CASTGLVHILAQREGGQFF
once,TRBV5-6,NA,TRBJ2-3,TGTGCCAGCAGCTTCGGGGTGGCTGTCAGGTCAGATACGCAGTATTTT,CASSFGVAVRSDTQYF
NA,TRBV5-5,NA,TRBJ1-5,TGTGCCAGCAGCTCACAGGGTCAACCAGACAATCAGCCCCAGCATTTT,CASSSQGQPDNQPQHF
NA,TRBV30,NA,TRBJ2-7,TGTGCCTGGAGTGTAGATGAAGTAGGGGCGCGCTACGAGCAGTACTTC,CAWSVDEVGARYEQYF
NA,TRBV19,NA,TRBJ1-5,TGTGCCAGTAGTAGCCGGGCCTCGTCGAGAAATCAGCCCCAGCATTTT,CASSSRASSRNQPQHF
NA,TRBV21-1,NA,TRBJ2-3,TGTGCCAGCAGCAAGATAATACCCAGGGTAGGGGGAGATACGCAGTATTTT,CASSKIIPRVGGDTQYF
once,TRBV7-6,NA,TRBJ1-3,TGTGCCAGCAGCTTAGGGGGAATGTCTGGAAACACCATATATTTT,CASSLGGMSGNTIYF
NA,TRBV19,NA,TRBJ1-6,TGTGCCAGTAGTACAGGACAGAATTTTAATTCACCCCTCCACTTT,CASSTGQNFNSPLHF
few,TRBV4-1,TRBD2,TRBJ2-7,TGCGCCAGCAGCCAAATTGATCTAGGACTAGCGAGAAACGAGCAGTACTTC,CASSQIDLGLARNEQYF
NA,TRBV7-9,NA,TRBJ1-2,TGTGCCAGCAGCTTAGATCACGGGTATGGCTACACCTTC,CASSLDHGYGYTF
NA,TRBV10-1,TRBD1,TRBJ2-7,TGCGCCAGCAGTGAGGGGGCCGGGACAGACCACTACGAGCAGTACTTC,CASSEGAGTDHYEQYF
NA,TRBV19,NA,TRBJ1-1,TGTGCCAGTAGTATCCCCGGAACGGGGAACACTGAAGCTTTCTTT,CASSIPGTGNTEAFF
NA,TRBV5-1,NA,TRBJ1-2,TGCGCCAGCAGCTTGGAATCCGGGGGCAGGACGGATGGCTACACCTTC,CASSLESGGRTDGYTF
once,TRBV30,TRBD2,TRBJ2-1,TGTGCCTGGAGTGTATTGGGGGGGTACAATGAGCAGTTCTTC,CAWSVLGGYNEQFF
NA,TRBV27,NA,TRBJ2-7,TGTGCCAGCAGTTCTCAGTCGGCCCGCTGGGAGCAGTACTTC,CASSSQSARWEQYF